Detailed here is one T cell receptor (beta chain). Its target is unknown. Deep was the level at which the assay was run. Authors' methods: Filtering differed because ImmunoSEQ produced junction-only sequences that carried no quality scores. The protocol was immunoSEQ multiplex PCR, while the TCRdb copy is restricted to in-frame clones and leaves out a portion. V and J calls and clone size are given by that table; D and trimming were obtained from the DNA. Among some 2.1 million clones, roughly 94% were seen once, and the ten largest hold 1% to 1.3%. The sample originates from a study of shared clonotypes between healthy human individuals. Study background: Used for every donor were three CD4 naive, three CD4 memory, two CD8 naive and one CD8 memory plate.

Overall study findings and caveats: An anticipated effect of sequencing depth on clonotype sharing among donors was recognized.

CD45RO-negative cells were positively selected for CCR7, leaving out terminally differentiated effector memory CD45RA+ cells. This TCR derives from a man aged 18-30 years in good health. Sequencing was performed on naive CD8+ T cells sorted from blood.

The CDR3 reads CASSLTGYGYTF. CDR3 in DNA: TGTGCCAGCAGCCTAACAGGGTATGGCTACACCTTC. V and J are TRBV7-6 and TRBJ1-2; D may be TRBD1 (6 bases). V shed 5 bases and J shed 5 bases, with 9 bases lying between them. This CDR3 is built from 12 residues. Germline-derived CDR1 and CDR2 are SGHVS and FNYEAQ.